This TCR beta chain was retrieved from a study of cytomegalovirus exposure and HLA in healthy donors. General study results and limits: Most CMV-associated TCR beta chains were later found to appear HLA-restricted. Analysis performed later showed TCR beta chains linked to HLA being more clonally expanded than equally common others.

The CDR3 length is 15 residues. The germline V gene encodes CDR1 SGHNT and CDR2 YYREEE (reference sequence). V trimming: 4 bases; J trimming: 3 bases; junction bases outside the gene matches: 6. A remark on this clone: Its antigen is currently unknown.

The donors were healthy bone marrow donors. Researchers ran the PCR with 60 Vbeta and 13 Jbeta primers. Some clones are missing from TCRdb's copy, which holds only in-frame ones; the method was immunoSEQ multiplex PCR. The sample includes roughly 120,000 clones, about four fifths of them seen just once. The TCR originated in a young woman in good health and CMV-seronegative. The V call is TRBV5-4, the J call TRBJ1-3; 8 nucleotides match TRBD1. Sequencing used PBMCs. CDR3 nucleotide sequence: TGTGCCAGCAGCCTCACGACAGGGGTTGGAAACACCATATATTTT. This gives the protein CASSLTTGVGNTIYF.